Presented here are 21 T cell receptor beta chains from one specimen sequenced in a study of shared clonotypes between healthy human individuals. Libraries were prepared by immunoSEQ multiplex PCR; TCRdb keeps only in-frame clonotypes and omits some of them. The repertoire holds about 470,000 clones, with 75% to 85% as singletons. Sequencing used PBMCs. Receptor source: a woman in her thirties or forties in good health. Some clones in this sample may be carry-over from other donors' samples.

The chain combines TRBV15 with TRBJ1-5; D is ambiguous. With 5 bases removed from V and 8 bases from J, the gap between germline ends came to 16 bases. Looked up from germline, CDR1 is LNHNV and CDR2 is YYDKDF (reference sequence). The CDR3 sequence is 14 residues long. As DNA, the CDR3 is TGTGCCACCAGCCGCTTCCGCTCGGTAGAGCCCCAGCATTTT. Protein sequence: CATSRFRSVEPQHF.

The J gene is TRBJ2-1, the V gene TRBV7-8; D is ambiguous. Germline V lookup: CDR1 SGHVS, CDR2 FQNEAQ. Trimming cost V 3 bases and J 8 bases, with 5 bases left between them. The CDR3 loop spans 11 amino acids. The CDR3 protein is CASSFMYEQFF. DNA of the CDR3: TGTGCCAGCAGCTTTATGTATGAGCAGTTCTTC. Together with reference TRBV7-8 and TRBJ2-1, the CDR3 gives the full variable domain: GAGVSQSPRYKVAKRGQDVALRCDPISGHVSLFWYQQALGQGPEFLTYFQNEAQLDKSGLPSDRFFAERPEGSVSTLKIQRTQQEDSAVYLCASSFMYEQFFGPGTRLTVL.

The chain recombines TRBV28 with TRBJ2-7, with a tentative D call TRBD1 (8 bases). The germline CDR1 and CDR2 sequences are MDHEN and SYDVKM. The CDR3 has 15 amino acids. V shed 5 bases and J shed 2 bases, with 16 bases lying between them. This chain's CDR3 is CASSPRTGTTYEQYF. Written as DNA, the CDR3 is TGTGCCAGCAGTCCTAGGACAGGGACTACCTACGAGCAGTACTTC.

This clone has only a few counts. The CDR3 loop reads CASSLVGSEQYF. The CDR3 region has the DNA TGTGCCAGCAGCTTGGTTGGCTCCGAGCAGTACTTC. This rearrangement joins TRBV5-6 to TRBJ2-7; no definite D call. The CDR3 runs 12 residues. V was pared by 0 bases and J by 6 bases, with 7 bases between. Germline V gives CDR1 SGHDT, CDR2 YYEEEE.

The genes are TRBV6-5 and TRBJ1-2; D is perhaps TRBD1 (6 bases). Trimming cost V 4 bases and J 7 bases, with 13 bases left between them. The germline CDR1 and CDR2 sequences are MNHEY and SVGAGI. The CDR3 has 13 amino acids. The CDR3 coding sequence is TGTGCCAGCAGTTCCCACTCGGGGGCTGGCTACACCTTC. Protein product: CASSSHSGAGYTF.

This rearrangement joins TRBV7-3 to TRBJ2-3; 15 bases align to TRBD2. The V gene end was trimmed by 2 bases and the J gene end by 2 bases; junction bases not matched to a gene: 8. The germline V gene has CDR1 SGHTA and CDR2 FQGTGA. The CDR3 covers 19 residues. The DNA of the CDR3 is TGTGCCAGCAGCTTACTCGGGGGACTAGCGGGAGGTATCACAGATACGCAGTATTTT. This translates into CASSLLGGLAGGITDTQYF.

In the case of this clone: A much larger clone sits a single nucleotide away, making a read error possible. The genes are TRBV7-3 and TRBJ2-3; D remains ambiguous. Germline V gives CDR1 SGHTA, CDR2 FQGTGA. The CDR3 extends over 13 amino acids. With 2 bases removed from V and 4 bases from J, the gap between germline ends came to 7 bases. The CDR3 protein is CASSLDGADTQYF. DNA of the CDR3: TGTGCCAGCAGCTTAGATGGGGCAGATACGCAGTATTTT.

This chain links TRBV18 with TRBJ2-7; D gene ambiguous. This CDR3 contains 15 residues. Trimming left V 5 bases short and J 2 bases short, with 16 bases between. The germline V gene encodes CDR1 KGHSH and CDR2 LQKENI. CDR3 sequence (DNA): TGTGCCAGCTCATCTGCAGACCACCGGACCTACGAGCAGTACTTC. Protein: CASSSADHRTYEQYF.

This clone was picked up one time. V and J are TRBV27 and TRBJ2-1; 10 positions agree with TRBD2. The CDR3 runs to 16 residues. J lost 6 bases, V lost 3 bases, and 8 bases had no gene match. Germline CDR1 and CDR2: MNHEY and SMNVEV (reference sequence). CDR3 DNA: TGTGCCAGCAGTTTTCAAGCGGGAGGGCCGTTCAATGAGCAGTTCTTC. The encoded protein is CASSFQAGGPFNEQFF.

V and J are TRBV5-8 and TRBJ2-5; 10 positions agree with TRBD2. Per the germline V gene, CDR1 is SGHTS and CDR2 is YDEGEE. After removal of 4 bases from V and 2 bases from J, the junction contained 8 bases not matched to a gene. This CDR3 contains 16 residues. CDR3 in DNA: TGTGCCAGCAGCCAGGGTCGGACTAGCGGTCAAGAGACCCAGTACTTC. It yields the protein CASSQGRTSGQETQYF.

This chain uses TRBV5-6 with TRBJ2-5; D not resolved. The J call may not be correct, given that the DNA end is closer to TRBJ2-7. CDR3 length equals 11 residues. CDR1 and CDR2 from the germline V gene are SGHDT and YYEEEE. This CDR3 reads CASSRQYEQYF. The CDR3 coding sequence is TGTGCCAGCAGCCGACAATACGAGCAGTACTTC.

V usage is TRBV29-1 and J usage is TRBJ2-5; D not certain. The CDR3 runs 10 residues. From germline, CDR1 is SQVTM and CDR2 ANQGSEA. Trimming took 3 bases from V and 1 from J, leaving 0 bases between them. The CDR3 coding sequence is TGCAGCGTTGACCAAGAGACCCAGTACTTC. Its protein product is CSVDQETQYF.

This chain joins TRBV30 and TRBJ1-1; D gene uncertain. The CDR3 is 14 residues long. CDR1 GTSNPN and CDR2 SVGIG come from the germline V gene (reference sequence). Trimming cost V 0 bases and J 0 bases, with 8 bases left between them. As DNA, the CDR3 is TGTGCCTGGAGTGTCGGATTTATGAACACTGAAGCTTTCTTT. Translating gives CAWSVGFMNTEAFF.

On this clone: Sequence at one end of the junction differs from germline and may be a read error. CDR3: CASSLGAPGSTDTQYF. The DNA of the CDR3 is TGTGCTAGCAGCTTAGGGGCCCCAGGAAGCACAGATACGCAGTATTTT. This chain connects TRBV7-7 to TRBJ2-3; possible D gene TRBD1, 5 bases. The CDR3 extends over 16 amino acids. Germline V gene data show CDR1 as SSHAT and CDR2 as FNYEAQ (reference sequence).

This clone was found a few times. This rearrangement joins TRBV19 to TRBJ1-5; TRBD1 aligns across 10 bases. The CDR3 totals 14 residues. V lost 7 bases to trimming and J lost 6 bases; unmatched junction nucleotides: 6. Germline CDR1 is LNHDA and CDR2 is SQIVND (reference sequence). The CDR3 sequence is CASTGQGDSQPQHF. The CDR3 nucleotides read TGTGCCAGTACAGGACAGGGGGATTCTCAGCCCCAGCATTTT.

The chain combines TRBV27 with TRBJ1-3; D is perhaps TRBD1 (6 bases). The CDR3 has 15 residues. From germline, CDR1 is MNHEY and CDR2 SMNVEV (reference sequence). Trimming took 3 bases from V and 3 from J, leaving 12 bases between them. The CDR3 sequence: CASSFSGVGGNTIYF. DNA of the CDR3: TGTGCCAGCAGTTTTTCAGGGGTGGGTGGAAACACCATATATTTT.

CDR3 region: CASTPGGVRNTEAFF. The CDR3 DNA reads TGCGCCAGTACCCCAGGGGGGGTGCGGAACACTGAAGCTTTCTTT. The V and J genes are TRBV5-1 and TRBJ1-1; 7 nucleotides align to TRBD1. Trimming cost V 8 bases and J 1 base; bases outside gene matches: 11. Germline CDR1 is SGHRS and CDR2 is YFSETQ. This CDR3 contains 15 residues.

Only a few counts were recorded for this clone. The V call is TRBV28, the J call TRBJ2-1; D is unresolved. Per the germline V gene, CDR1 is MDHEN and CDR2 is SYDVKM. With 1 base removed from V and 6 bases from J, the gap between germline ends came to 10 bases. The CDR3 is 14 amino acids. The CDR3 loop is CASSLLGSRNEQFF. The CDR3 nucleotides read TGTGCCAGCAGTTTATTAGGTAGCCGCAATGAGCAGTTCTTC.

The count of this clone is one. V and J are TRBV6-1 and TRBJ1-5; D gene unclear. Germline V CDR1 and CDR2: MNHNS, SASEGT. The length of the CDR3 is 16 residues. Trimming removed 2 bases from V and 2 bases from J, with 13 bases in between. CDR3: CASSELGPLGNQPQHF. CDR3 coding DNA: TGTGCCAGCAGTGAACTGGGCCCTCTGGGCAATCAGCCCCAGCATTTT.

This clone has just one count. This chain uses TRBV4-1 with TRBJ1-5; 9 bases agree with TRBD1. The germline gives CDR1 MGHRA, CDR2 YSYEKL. Germline trimming cut 0 bases from V and 11 bases from J; bases unmatched to any gene: 11. The length of the CDR3 is 16 residues. CDR3 residues: CASSQDGTGGAWTQHF. CDR3 nucleotides: TGCGCCAGCAGCCAAGATGGAACAGGGGGCGCGTGGACCCAGCATTTT.

A remark on this clone: A far larger clone is a single base away, which makes a read error likely. The gene calls are TRBV30 and TRBJ2-6, with D possibly TRBD2 on 5 matching bases. The CDR3 is made up of 16 amino acids. Germline values: CDR1 GTSNPN, CDR2 SVGIG (reference sequence). In DNA form, the CDR3 reads TGTGCCCGGAGTGTTACGGGGTTCTCTGGGGCCAACGTCCTGACTTTC. Its protein is CARSVTGFSGANVLTF. The complete variable domain, with remaining parts taken from reference TRBV30 and TRBJ2-6, reads SQTIHQWPATLVQPVGSPLSLECTVEGTSNPNLYWYRQAAGRGLQLLFYSVGIGQISSEVPQNLSASRPQDRQFILSSKKLLLSDSGFYLCARSVTGFSGANVLTFGAGSRLTVL.